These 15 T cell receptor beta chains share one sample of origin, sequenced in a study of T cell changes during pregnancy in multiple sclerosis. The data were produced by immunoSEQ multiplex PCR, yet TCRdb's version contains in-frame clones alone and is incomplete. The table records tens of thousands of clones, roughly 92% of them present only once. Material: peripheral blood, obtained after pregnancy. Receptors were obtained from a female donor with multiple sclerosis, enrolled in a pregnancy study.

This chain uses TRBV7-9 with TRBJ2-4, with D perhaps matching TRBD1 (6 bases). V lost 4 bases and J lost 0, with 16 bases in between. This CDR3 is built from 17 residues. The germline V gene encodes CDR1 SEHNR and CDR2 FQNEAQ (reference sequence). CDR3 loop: CASSSSGQKLAKNIQYF. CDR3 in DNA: TGTGCCAGCAGCTCCTCCGGACAGAAACTAGCCAAAAACATTCAGTACTTC.

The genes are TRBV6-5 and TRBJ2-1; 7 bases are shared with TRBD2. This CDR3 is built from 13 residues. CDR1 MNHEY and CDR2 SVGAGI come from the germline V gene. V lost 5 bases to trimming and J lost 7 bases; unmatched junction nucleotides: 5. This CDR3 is CASSGYGGNEQFF. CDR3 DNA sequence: TGTGCCAGCAGTGGATACGGGGGGAATGAGCAGTTCTTC.

The CDR3, as DNA: TGCGCCAGCAGCTTGGATTGGGTAGCGGGGGGGCAGGGAGAGACCCAGTACTTC. Protein sequence: CASSLDWVAGGQGETQYF. The chain combines TRBV4-3 with TRBJ2-5, with TRBD2 identical over 11 bases. Trimming at V came to 5 bases and at J to 4 bases, leaving 15 bases not matched to a gene. This CDR3 comprises 18 residues. Germline lookup yields CDR1 LGHNA and CDR2 YSLEER.

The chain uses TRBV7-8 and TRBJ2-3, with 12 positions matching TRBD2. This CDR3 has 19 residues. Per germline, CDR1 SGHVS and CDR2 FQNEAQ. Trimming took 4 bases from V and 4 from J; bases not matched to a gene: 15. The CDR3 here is CASSYRLAGAPRDADTQYF. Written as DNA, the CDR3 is TGTGCCAGCAGCTACCGACTAGCGGGGGCCCCTCGAGACGCAGATACGCAGTATTTT.

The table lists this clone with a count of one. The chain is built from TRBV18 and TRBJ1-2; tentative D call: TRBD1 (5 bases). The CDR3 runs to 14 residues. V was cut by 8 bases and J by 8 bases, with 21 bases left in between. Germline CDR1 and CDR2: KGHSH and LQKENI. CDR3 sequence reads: CASRVGGGLRGYTF. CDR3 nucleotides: TGTGCCAGCCGGGTCGGCGGGGGTTTGAGAGGCTACACCTTC.

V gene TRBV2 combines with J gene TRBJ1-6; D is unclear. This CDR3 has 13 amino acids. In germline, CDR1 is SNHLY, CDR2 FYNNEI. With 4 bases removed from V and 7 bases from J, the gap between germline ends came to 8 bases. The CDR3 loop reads CASSVVVNSPLHF. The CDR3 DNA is TGTGCCAGCAGTGTGGTAGTCAATTCACCCCTCCACTTT.

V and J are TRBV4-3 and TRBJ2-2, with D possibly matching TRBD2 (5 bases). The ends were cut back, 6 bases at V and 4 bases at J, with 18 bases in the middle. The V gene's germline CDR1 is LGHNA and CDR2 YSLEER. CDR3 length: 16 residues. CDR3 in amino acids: CASSKGSGVGTGELFF. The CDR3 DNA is TGCGCCAGCAGTAAAGGGAGTGGGGTCGGCACCGGGGAGCTGTTTTTT.

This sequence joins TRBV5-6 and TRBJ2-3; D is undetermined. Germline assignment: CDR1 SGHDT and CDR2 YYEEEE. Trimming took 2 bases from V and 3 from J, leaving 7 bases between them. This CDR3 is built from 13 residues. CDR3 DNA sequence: TGTGCCAGCAGCTTCAGGTATACAGATACGCAGTATTTT. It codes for CASSFRYTDTQYF.

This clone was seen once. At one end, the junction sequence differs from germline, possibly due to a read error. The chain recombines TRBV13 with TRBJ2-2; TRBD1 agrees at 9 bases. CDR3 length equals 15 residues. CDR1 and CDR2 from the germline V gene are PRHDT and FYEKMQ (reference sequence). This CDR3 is CASSSGTGPTGELFF. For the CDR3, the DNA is TGTGCTAGCAGTTCCGGGACAGGGCCCACCGGGGAGCTGTTTTTT.

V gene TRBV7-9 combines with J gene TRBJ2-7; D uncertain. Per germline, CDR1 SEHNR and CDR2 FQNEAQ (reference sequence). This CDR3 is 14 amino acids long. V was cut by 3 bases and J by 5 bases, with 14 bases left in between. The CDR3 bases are TGTGCCAGCAGCTTGTCCCCTATTTCCGACGAGCAGTACTTC. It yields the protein CASSLSPISDEQYF.

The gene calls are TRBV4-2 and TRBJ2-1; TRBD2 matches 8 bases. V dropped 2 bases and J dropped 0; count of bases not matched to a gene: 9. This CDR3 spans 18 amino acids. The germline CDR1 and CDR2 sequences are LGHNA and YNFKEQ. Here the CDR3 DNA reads TGTGCCAGCAGCCAACGAGCGGGAGCCTTGAGCTCCTACAATGAGCAGTTCTTC. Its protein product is CASSQRAGALSSYNEQFF.

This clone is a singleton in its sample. The CDR3 DNA is TGCAGCGTTGAAGATCCAGCGGGACTTAGCACAGATACGCAGTATTTT. It specifies CSVEDPAGLSTDTQYF. V usage is TRBV29-1 and J usage is TRBJ2-3, with 7 bases matching TRBD2. Trimming at V came to 0 bases and at J to 0 bases, leaving 6 bases not matched to a gene. CDR1 and CDR2 (germline): SQVTM, ANQGSEA. The CDR3 is 16 amino acids.

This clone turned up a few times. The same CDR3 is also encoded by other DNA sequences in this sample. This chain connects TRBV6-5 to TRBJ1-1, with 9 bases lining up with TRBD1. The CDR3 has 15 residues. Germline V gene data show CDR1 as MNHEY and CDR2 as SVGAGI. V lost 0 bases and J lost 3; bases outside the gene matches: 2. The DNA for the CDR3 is TGTGCCAGCAGTTACTCGAGGACAGGGGACACTGAAGCTTTCTTT. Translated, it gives CASSYSRTGDTEAFF.

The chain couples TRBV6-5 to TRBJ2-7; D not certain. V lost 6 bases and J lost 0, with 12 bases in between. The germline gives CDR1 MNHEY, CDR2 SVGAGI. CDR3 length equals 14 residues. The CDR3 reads CASRAGIASYEQYF. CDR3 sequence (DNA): TGTGCCAGCAGGGCTGGTATAGCCTCCTACGAGCAGTACTTC.

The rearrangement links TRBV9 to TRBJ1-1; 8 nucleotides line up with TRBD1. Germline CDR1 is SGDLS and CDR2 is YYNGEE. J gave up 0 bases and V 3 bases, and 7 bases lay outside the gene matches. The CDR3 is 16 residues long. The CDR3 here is CASSAALGQVNTEAFF. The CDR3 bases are TGTGCCAGCAGCGCCGCTTTGGGACAGGTGAACACTGAAGCTTTCTTT. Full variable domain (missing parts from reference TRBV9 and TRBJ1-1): DSGVTQTPKHLITATGQRVTLRCSPRSGDLSVYWYQQSLDQGLQFLIQYYNGEERAKGNILERFSAQQFPDLHSELNLSSLELGDSALYFCASSAALGQVNTEAFFGQGTRLTVV.